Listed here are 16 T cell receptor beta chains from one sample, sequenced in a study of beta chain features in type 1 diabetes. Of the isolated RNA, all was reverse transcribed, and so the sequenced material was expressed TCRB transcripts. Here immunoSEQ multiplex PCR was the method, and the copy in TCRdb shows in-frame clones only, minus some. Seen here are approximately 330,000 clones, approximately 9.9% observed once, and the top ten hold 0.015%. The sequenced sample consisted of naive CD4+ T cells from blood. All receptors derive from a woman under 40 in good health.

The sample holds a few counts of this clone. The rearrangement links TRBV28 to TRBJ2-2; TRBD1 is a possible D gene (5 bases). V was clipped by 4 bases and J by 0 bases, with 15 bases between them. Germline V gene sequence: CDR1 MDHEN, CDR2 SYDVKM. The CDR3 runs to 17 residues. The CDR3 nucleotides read TGTGCCAGCAGTTCCACGGCCCAGGGCGCGAACACCGGGGAGCTGTTTTTT. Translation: CASSSTAQGANTGELFF.

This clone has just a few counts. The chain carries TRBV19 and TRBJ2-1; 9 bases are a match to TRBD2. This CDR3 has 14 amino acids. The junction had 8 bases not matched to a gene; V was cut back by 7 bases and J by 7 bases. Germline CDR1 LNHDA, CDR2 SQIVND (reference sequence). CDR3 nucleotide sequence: TGTGCCAGTATGGTAGCGGGAGTTAGAAATGAGCAGTTCTTC. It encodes CASMVAGVRNEQFF. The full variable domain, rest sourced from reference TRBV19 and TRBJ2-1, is DGGITQSPKYLFRKEGQNVTLSCEQNLNHDAMYWYRQDPGQGLRLIYYSQIVNDFQKGDIAEGYSVSREKKESFPLTVTSAQKNPTAFYLCASMVAGVRNEQFFGPGTRLTVL.

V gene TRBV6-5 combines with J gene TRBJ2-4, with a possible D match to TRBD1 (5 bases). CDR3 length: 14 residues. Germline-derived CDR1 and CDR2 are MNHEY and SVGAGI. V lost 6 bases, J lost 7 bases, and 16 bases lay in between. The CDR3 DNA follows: TGTGCCAGCAGCGATCAGGGTGGCGCGAACATTCAGTACTTC. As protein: CASSDQGGANIQYF.

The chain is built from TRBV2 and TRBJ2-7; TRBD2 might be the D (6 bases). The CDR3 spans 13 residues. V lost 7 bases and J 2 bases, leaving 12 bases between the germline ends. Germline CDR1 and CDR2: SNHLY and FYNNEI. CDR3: CASTTRQPYEQYF. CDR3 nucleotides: TGTGCCAGCACGACTAGACAGCCCTACGAGCAGTACTTC.

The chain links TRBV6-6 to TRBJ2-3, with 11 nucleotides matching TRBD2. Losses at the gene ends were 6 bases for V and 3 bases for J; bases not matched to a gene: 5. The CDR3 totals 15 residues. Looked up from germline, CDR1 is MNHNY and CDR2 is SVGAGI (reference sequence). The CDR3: CASRAGTSGTDTQYF. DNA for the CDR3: TGTGCCAGCAGAGCCGGGACTAGCGGAACAGATACGCAGTATTTT.

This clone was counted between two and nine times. The CDR3 DNA reads as TGTGCCAGCAGCCATTATAGCGGGAGGGCCAGGATGACAGATACGCAGTATTTT. This translates into CASSHYSGRARMTDTQYF. The genes are TRBV4-2 and TRBJ2-3; 11 bases map to TRBD2. The CDR3 loop spans 18 amino acids. Germline-derived CDR1 and CDR2 are LGHNA and YNFKEQ. The J segment lost 3 bases and the V segment lost 3 bases, leaving 11 bases of the junction unmatched.

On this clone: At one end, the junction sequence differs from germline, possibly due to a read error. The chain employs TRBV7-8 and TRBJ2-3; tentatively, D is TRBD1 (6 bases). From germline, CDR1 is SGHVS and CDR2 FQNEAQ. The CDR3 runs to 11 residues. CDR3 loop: CASSRDIKPRF. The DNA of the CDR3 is TGTGCCAGCAGCCGGGACATCAAACCTCGTTTT.

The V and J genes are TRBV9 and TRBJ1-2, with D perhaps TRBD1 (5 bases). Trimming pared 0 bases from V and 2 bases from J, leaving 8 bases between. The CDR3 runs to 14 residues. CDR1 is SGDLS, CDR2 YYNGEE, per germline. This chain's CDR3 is CASSVAPGNYGYTF. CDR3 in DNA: TGTGCCAGCAGCGTAGCCCCAGGGAACTATGGCTACACCTTC.

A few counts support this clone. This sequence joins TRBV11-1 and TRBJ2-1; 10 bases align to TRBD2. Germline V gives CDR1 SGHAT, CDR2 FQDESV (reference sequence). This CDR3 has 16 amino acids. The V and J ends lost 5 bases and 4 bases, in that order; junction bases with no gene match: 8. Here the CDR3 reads CASSLVGTSAYNEQFF. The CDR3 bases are TGTGCCAGCAGCCTCGTAGGGACTAGCGCTTACAATGAGCAGTTCTTC.

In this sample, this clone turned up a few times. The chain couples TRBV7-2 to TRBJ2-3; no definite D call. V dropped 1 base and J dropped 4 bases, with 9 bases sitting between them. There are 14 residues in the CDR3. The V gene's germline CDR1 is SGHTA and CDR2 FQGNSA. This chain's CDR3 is CASSLGNSPDTQYF. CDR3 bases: TGTGCCAGCAGCTTAGGTAACTCTCCAGATACGCAGTATTTT.

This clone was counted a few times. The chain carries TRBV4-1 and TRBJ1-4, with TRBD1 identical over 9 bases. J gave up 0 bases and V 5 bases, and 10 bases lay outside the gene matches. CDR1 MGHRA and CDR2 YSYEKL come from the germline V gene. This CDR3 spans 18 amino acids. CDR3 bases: TGCGCCAGCAGCGTCCGGGACAGGGCTTCTGCAACTAATGAAAAACTGTTTTTT. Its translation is CASSVRDRASATNEKLFF.

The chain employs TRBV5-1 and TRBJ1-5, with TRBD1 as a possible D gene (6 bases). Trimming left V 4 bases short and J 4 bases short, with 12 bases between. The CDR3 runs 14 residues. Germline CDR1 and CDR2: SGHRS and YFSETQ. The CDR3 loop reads CASSPGEVNQPQHF. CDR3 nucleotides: TGCGCCAGCAGCCCAGGGGAAGTTAATCAGCCCCAGCATTTT.

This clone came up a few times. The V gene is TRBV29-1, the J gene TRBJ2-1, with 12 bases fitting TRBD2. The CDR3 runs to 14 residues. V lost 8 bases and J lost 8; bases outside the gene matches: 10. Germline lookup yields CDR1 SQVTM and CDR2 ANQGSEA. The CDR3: CSSLTSGSVYEQFF. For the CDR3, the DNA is TGCAGCTCCCTGACTAGCGGGAGTGTATATGAGCAGTTCTTC.

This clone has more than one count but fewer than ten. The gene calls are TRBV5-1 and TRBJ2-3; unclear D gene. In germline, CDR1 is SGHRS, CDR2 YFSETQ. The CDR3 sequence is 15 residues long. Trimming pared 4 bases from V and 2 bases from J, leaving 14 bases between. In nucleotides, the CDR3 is TGCGCCAGCAGCCTCCGAGAGACTTCCACAGATACGCAGTATTTT. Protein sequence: CASSLRETSTDTQYF.

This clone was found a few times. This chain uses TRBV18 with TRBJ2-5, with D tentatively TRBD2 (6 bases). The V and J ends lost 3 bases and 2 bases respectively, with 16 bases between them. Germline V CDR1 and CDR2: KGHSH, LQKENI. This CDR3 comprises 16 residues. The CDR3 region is CASSPSQLGRQETQYF. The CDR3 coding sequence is TGTGCCAGCTCACCCTCCCAACTAGGGAGGCAAGAGACCCAGTACTTC.

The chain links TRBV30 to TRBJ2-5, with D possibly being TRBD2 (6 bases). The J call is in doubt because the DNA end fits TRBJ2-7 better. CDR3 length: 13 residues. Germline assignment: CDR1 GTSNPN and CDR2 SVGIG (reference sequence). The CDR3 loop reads CAWSLRGKYEQYF. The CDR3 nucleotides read TGTGCCTGGAGTCTCCGCGGGAAATACGAGCAGTACTTC.